The 25 T cell receptor beta chains in this list originate from one sample, sequenced in a study of early T cells in non-severe SARS-CoV-2 infection (dated by TCRdb to the early 2020s). Preparation of the library involved 5' RACE. Sequencing instrument: NextSeq 500. TCRdb reanalyzed the raw reads on its own, using fastp at Q25 for trimming and MiXCR for clone calling, and kept in-frame beta chains. Rows with a matching CDR3 protein are joined into one entry that keeps the most common DNA and genes. A total of 50,000 to 60,000 distinct CDR3 sequences appear in this sample, around 8.5% of them only once. Roughly 20% of the sample goes to the ten largest clones. The sequencing input was whole blood. The receptors were gathered from an adult who was a healthcare worker with PCR-confirmed SARS-CoV-2 infection or an uninfected control (not recorded which).

This clonotype was seen more than once but under ten times. The CDR3: CSAATSGNQETQYF. The CDR3 DNA is TGCAGTGCAGCGACTAGCGGGAATCAAGAGACCCAGTACTTC. The rearrangement links TRBV20-1 to TRBJ2-5; 11 nucleotides line up with TRBD2. In germline, CDR1 is DFQATT, CDR2 SNEGSKA (reference sequence). The CDR3 consists of 14 residues. V lost 6 bases to trimming and J lost 2 bases; unmatched junction nucleotides: 5.

This clonotype was seen at least ten times. This sequence joins TRBV7-2 and TRBJ2-6; the D is unclear. The germline V gene has CDR1 SGHTA and CDR2 FQGNSA. V was clipped by 3 bases and J by 0 bases, with 3 bases between them. The CDR3 consists of 14 residues. The CDR3 here is CASSFSSGANVLTF. CDR3 in DNA: TGTGCCAGCAGCTTTTCCTCTGGGGCCAACGTCCTGACTTTC.

The J gene is TRBJ1-2, the V gene TRBV29-1, with unresolved D. Germline CDR1 is SQVTM and CDR2 is ANQGSEA. V shed 3 bases and J shed 3 bases, with 14 bases lying between them. This CDR3 region has 14 residues. Here the CDR3 DNA reads TGCAGCGTTGACGGCTTCCCAAGGGACTATGGCTACACCTTC. Protein: CSVDGFPRDYGYTF.

This chain joins TRBV11-2 and TRBJ2-7, with D tentatively TRBD1 (6 bases). From germline, CDR1 is SGHAT and CDR2 FQNNGV. This CDR3 region has 14 residues. V was cut by 1 base and J by 10 bases, with 17 bases left in between. The CDR3 nucleotides read TGTGCCAGCAGCTTAGGACAGGTTTCGCCTATCCAGTACTTC. It encodes CASSLGQVSPIQYF. Full variable domain (missing parts from reference TRBV11-2 and TRBJ2-7): EAGVAQSPRYKIIEKRQSVAFWCNPISGHATLYWYQQILGQGPKLLIQFQNNGVVDDSQLPKDRFSAERLKGVDSTLKIQPAKLEDSAVYLCASSLGQVSPIQYFGPGTRLTVT.

This clonotype was observed a few times. The rearrangement uses TRBV27 and TRBJ2-5, with D possibly being TRBD1 (6 bases). V was pared by 5 bases and J by 7 bases, with 17 bases between. Germline CDR1 reads MNHEY; CDR2 reads SMNVEV (reference sequence). The CDR3 is 14 amino acids. The CDR3 loop reads CASSPTDSLGTQYF. The CDR3 DNA is TGTGCCAGCAGTCCGACGGACAGCTTGGGGACCCAGTACTTC.

This clonotype was observed a few times. The CDR3 bases are TGTGCCAGCAGTGAAAGTAGCGGGGGGATCGCGGGAGAGACCCAGTACTTC. This gives the protein CASSESSGGIAGETQYF. The chain combines TRBV6-1 with TRBJ2-5, with TRBD2 matching 10 bases. The CDR3 totals 17 residues. Losses at the gene ends were 2 bases for V and 4 bases for J; bases not matched to a gene: 10. Germline-derived CDR1 and CDR2 are MNHNS and SASEGT.

The rearrangement joins TRBV10-2 to TRBJ1-1, with D unclear. Germline V gene sequence: CDR1 WSHSY, CDR2 SAAADI. V shed 6 bases and J shed 10 bases, with 12 bases lying between them. The CDR3 length is 11 residues. The CDR3 spells CASRGGPRAFF. DNA of the CDR3: TGCGCCAGCAGGGGCGGTCCCCGAGCTTTCTTT.

Only a few counts were recorded for this clonotype. The chain has TRBV7-8 and TRBJ2-2, with D possibly matching TRBD1 (6 bases). This CDR3 has 14 amino acids. V lost 1 base to trimming and J lost 5 bases, with 8 bases between them. Germline CDR1 SGHVS, CDR2 FQNEAQ. The CDR3 is CASSLGQGTGELFF. The DNA of the CDR3 is TGTGCCAGCAGCTTAGGGCAGGGGACCGGGGAGCTGTTTTTT. Looking up the rest from reference TRBV7-8 and TRBJ2-2 gives the full variable domain: GAGVSQSPRYKVAKRGQDVALRCDPISGHVSLFWYQQALGQGPEFLTYFQNEAQLDKSGLPSDRFFAERPEGSVSTLKIQRTQQEDSAVYLCASSLGQGTGELFFGEGSRLTVL.

This clonotype was found a few times. This chain joins TRBV7-2 and TRBJ2-1, with D unresolved. Germline CDR1 SGHTA, CDR2 FQGNSA. V lost 1 base and J 5 bases, leaving 9 bases between the germline ends. The CDR3 contains 14 residues. CDR3 sequence (DNA): TGTGCCAGCAGCTTAGACGGGCCAAACAATGAGCAGTTCTTC. Its translation: CASSLDGPNNEQFF.

This clonotype was seen a few times. The rearrangement links TRBV7-2 to TRBJ2-2; D remains unclear. Germline CDR1 reads SGHTA; CDR2 reads FQGNSA. V lost 2 bases to trimming and J lost 5 bases, with 6 bases between them. The CDR3 has 13 residues. The DNA of the CDR3 is TGTGCCAGCAGCTTACAGGAAACCGGGGAGCTGTTTTTT. Amino acids: CASSLQETGELFF.

This clonotype was observed at least ten times. This chain uses TRBV19 with TRBJ2-4; D ambiguous. CDR3 length: 16 amino acids. The germline CDR1 and CDR2 sequences are LNHDA and SQIVND (reference sequence). Trimming stripped 0 bases from V and 0 bases from J, with 9 bases between. The CDR3 DNA is TGTGCCAGTAGTATAGATCGGACCTCAGCCAAAAACATTCAGTACTTC. It encodes CASSIDRTSAKNIQYF.

This clonotype was picked up a small number of times. The V gene is TRBV7-6, the J gene TRBJ2-1, with D tentatively TRBD2 (5 bases). V was clipped by 2 bases and J by 7 bases, with 9 bases between them. Germline assignment: CDR1 SGHVS and CDR2 FNYEAQ. The CDR3 is made up of 13 amino acids. The CDR3 spells CASSLRRANEQFF. The CDR3 DNA follows: TGTGCCAGCAGCTTACGGCGGGCGAATGAGCAGTTCTTC.

This chain joins TRBV7-9 and TRBJ2-2; D remains ambiguous. V was trimmed by 4 bases and J by 2 bases, leaving 23 bases between them. Germline V gene sequence: CDR1 SEHNR, CDR2 FQNEAQ (reference sequence). The CDR3 loop spans 19 amino acids. CDR3 bases: TGTGCCAGCAGCTCTAGGCGGAACCCTGCTTCGGGTAACACCGGGGAGCTGTTTTTT. Encoded protein: CASSSRRNPASGNTGELFF.

J is TRBJ2-5 and V is TRBV7-3; D is undetermined. Per the germline V gene, CDR1 is SGHTA and CDR2 is FQGTGA. The V end was cut by 2 bases, the J end by 7 bases, with 14 bases between. This CDR3 contains 14 residues. The CDR3 protein is CASSLSGPFGTQYF. The CDR3 DNA sequence: TGTGCCAGCAGCTTATCTGGACCGTTCGGGACCCAGTACTTC.

The chain employs TRBV7-9 and TRBJ1-1, with TRBD1 as a possible D gene (5 bases). Trimming left V 5 bases short and J 5 bases short, with 18 bases between. CDR3 length: 15 amino acids. Germline V gene data show CDR1 as SEHNR and CDR2 as FQNEAQ (reference sequence). CDR3 sequence (DNA): TGTGCCAGCAGCGTTCCCGGGACCCAAGGGACTGAAGCTTTCTTT. Translating gives CASSVPGTQGTEAFF.

This clonotype was detected only a few times. The chain combines TRBV20-1 with TRBJ2-2; TRBD2 is a possible D gene (6 bases). Trimming took off 4 bases at V and 1 base at J, with 13 bases between the two ends. Germline V gene lookup returns CDR1 DFQATT and CDR2 SNEGSKA (reference sequence). The CDR3 covers 15 residues. The CDR3 sequence is CSAKGLTLNTGELFF. The CDR3 DNA is TGCAGTGCTAAGGGACTTACCTTGAACACCGGGGAGCTGTTTTTT.

The table lists this clonotype with many counts. The rearrangement joins TRBV5-5 to TRBJ1-6; 7 nucleotides line up with TRBD1. V was clipped by 3 bases and J by 3 bases; unmatched bases: 3. This CDR3 is built from 15 residues. Germline CDR1 SGHKS, CDR2 YYEKEE (reference sequence). CDR3 sequence reads: CASSSRDSYNSPLHF. CDR3 bases: TGTGCCAGCAGCTCCAGGGACAGCTATAATTCACCCCTCCACTTT.

Regarding this clonotype: A much larger clone is a single base away; this may be a read error. This chain joins TRBV18 and TRBJ1-2, with D possibly TRBD1 on 5 matching bases. Trimming shortened V by 4 bases and J by 6 bases, and 15 bases separated the two germline ends. The germline V gene encodes CDR1 KGHSH and CDR2 LQKENI. This CDR3 region has 14 residues. The CDR3: CASSRGQGENGYTF. CDR3 DNA sequence: TGTGCCAGCTCACGAGGGCAGGGAGAAAATGGCTACACCTTC. The full variable domain, rest sourced from reference TRBV18 and TRBJ1-2, is NAGVMQNPRHLVRRRGQEARLRCSPMKGHSHVYWYRQLPEEGLKFMVYLQKENIIDESGMPKERFSAEFPKEGPSILRIQQVVRGDSAAYFCASSRGQGENGYTFGSGTRLTVV.

This clonotype was seen only a few times. The V gene is TRBV6-5, the J gene TRBJ2-3; D remains unclear. The germline V gene has CDR1 MNHEY and CDR2 SVGAGI. The ends were cut back, 2 bases at V and 2 bases at J, with 8 bases in the middle. The CDR3 is 14 amino acids. This CDR3 reads CASSYRAPTDTQYF. CDR3 coding DNA: TGTGCCAGCAGTTACAGGGCCCCCACAGATACGCAGTATTTT.

V is TRBV7-8 and J is TRBJ1-5; D gene unclear. Trimming shortened V by 1 base and J by 11 bases, and 12 bases separated the two germline ends. This CDR3 is built from 13 residues. Looked up from germline, CDR1 is SGHVS and CDR2 is FQNEAQ. CDR3 in DNA: TGTGCCAGCAGCTTAGAGACGTTCGGTGCCCAGCATTTT. This translates into CASSLETFGAQHF.

This clonotype was seen a few times. The J gene is TRBJ1-4, the V gene TRBV20-1; D ambiguous. CDR3 length equals 14 residues. Trimming removed 5 bases from V and 1 base from J, with 11 bases in between. Germline lookup yields CDR1 DFQATT and CDR2 SNEGSKA (reference sequence). CDR3: CSAYRSETNEKLFF. The CDR3 DNA reads TGCAGTGCTTACCGCTCGGAAACTAATGAAAAACTGTTTTTT.

This clonotype has only a few counts. The chain employs TRBV7-9 and TRBJ2-1; tentatively, D is TRBD1 (6 bases). Germline CDR1 SEHNR, CDR2 FQNEAQ (reference sequence). Trimming took off 5 bases at V and 2 bases at J, with 13 bases between the two ends. The CDR3 contains 15 residues. Here the CDR3 reads CASSPQGMAYNEQFF. The CDR3, as DNA: TGTGCCAGCAGCCCCCAGGGGATGGCCTACAATGAGCAGTTCTTC.

A few counts support this clonotype. This chain links TRBV7-9 with TRBJ1-1, with TRBD1 as a possible D gene (6 bases). The germline V gene has CDR1 SEHNR and CDR2 FQNEAQ (reference sequence). The CDR3 sequence is 12 residues long. V lost 5 bases, J lost 10 bases, and 14 bases lay in between. CDR3 region: CASSKSGVGAFF. The CDR3 nucleotides read TGTGCCAGCAGCAAATCAGGGGTGGGAGCTTTCTTT.

This sequence joins TRBV12-5 and TRBJ1-5, with D perhaps TRBD1 (6 bases). Trimming removed 0 bases from V and 4 bases from J, with 10 bases in between. There are 15 residues in the CDR3. Germline values: CDR1 LGHNT, CDR2 FRNRAP. CDR3 loop: CASGLVTQGNQPQHF. The CDR3 nucleotides read TGTGCTAGTGGTTTGGTCACACAGGGAAATCAGCCCCAGCATTTT. The full variable domain, with the rest looked up from reference TRBV12-5 and TRBJ1-5, is DARVTQTPRHKVTEMGQEVTMRCQPILGHNTVFWYRQTMMQGLELLAYFRNRAPLDDSGMPKDRFSAEMPDATLATLKIQPSEPRDSAVYFCASGLVTQGNQPQHFGDGTRLSIL.

This clonotype was seen repeatedly, ten times or more. The V gene is TRBV27, the J gene TRBJ1-6; 7 bases fit TRBD1. This CDR3 is built from 13 residues. The germline V gene encodes CDR1 MNHEY and CDR2 SMNVEV (reference sequence). Trimming removed 3 bases from V and 10 bases from J; junction bases left unmatched: 3. CDR3 coding DNA: TGTGCCAGCAGTTTCGGGGACAGATCACCCCTCCACTTT. Translated: CASSFGDRSPLHF.